This TCR beta chain stems from a study of T cell responses to AZD1222 COVID-19 vaccine (dated by TCRdb to the early 2020s). For context, the study as a whole: Because spike-specific TCR depth and breadth did not differ between the two schedules, AZD1222 recipients who got a second dose at roughly 4 weeks were pooled with those who got a second dose at roughly 12 weeks. A total of more than 230 trial participants underwent TCR sequencing, of whom about 200 had received two doses of AZD1222 and around 25 had received two doses of the MenACWY control vaccine. Trial participants were enrolled by age into subgroups of 18-55, 56-69 and 70-plus years, and roughly 150, 30 and 60 TCR-sequenced participants, respectively, were included in these subgroups. The investigation overall reported the following: Only five to seven AZD1222 recipients were SARS-CoV-2 seropositive at baseline, limiting conclusions about previously exposed vaccinees. The whole spike protein was spanned by vaccine-associated CD4 TCRs, and dominant responses were seen in regions 160-218 and 743-854. In the small 56-69-year group, the increase in depth fell short of significance, most likely because of low power. Reportedly, almost half of the unique spike-specific TCRs recognized epitopes lying outside the regions that are mutated in the B.1.351 and B.1.1.7 variants. Participants were mostly white British and included more females than males, and it was suggested by the authors that clonal diversity may have been underestimated. Because no day 14 peak-response samples were available, repertoires were characterized only after the peak T cell response. A significant rise in spike-specific TCR breadth and depth was observed after two AZD1222 doses relative to day 0 and relative to MenACWY recipients.

The CDR3 regions of human TCRbeta chains were analyzed by immunosequencing. As for the original processing: Repertoire TCRs were matched against a reference library of SARS-CoV-2-specific TCRs generated with the MIRA antigen-specificity platform. Breadth meant the fraction of unique TCRs that were SARS-CoV-2-associated, whereas depth meant the fraction of total T cells that were SARS-CoV-2-associated. Each spike-specific TCR was assigned to its reactive spike region and to a CD4 or CD8 class using the MIRA data. Log10-transformed breadth and depth values were compared by one-way ANOVA with Sidak's multiple comparisons tests. TCRdb retrieved this table from immuneACCESS and kept in-frame rearrangements only. Not all clones are present; in checked studies, unresolved V genes account for under half, and no reason is known for the remainder. The V and J calls and clone size come from that table; D and trimming were worked out from the DNA. The sample includes over 100,000 clones, with 88% observed a single time. Jointly, the top ten make up less than 4% of the sample.

The germline V gene encodes CDR1 SGHTA and CDR2 FQGTGA. The junction shows trimming of 3 bases on V and 8 bases on J, and the gene matches do not reach 3 bases of it. From its cysteine to its phenylalanine, the CDR3 spans 14 amino acids. The entry retains the CDR3 DNA only, 42 bases that are in frame from base 1. In regard to this clone: Its target antigen remains unknown. No base-level quality is on record; no much larger clone is a single base apart.

Taken with the paper, the label for time point translates to: baseline before first vaccination. Vaccinee samples were obtained from the UK trials COV001 and COV002, which included a single-blind randomized controlled phase 2/3 trial of AZD1222 (ChAdOx1 nCoV-19) in healthy adults. Trial participant PBMC samples were collected at day 0 and day 28 after the second dose for TCRbeta chain sequencing. The sequence was obtained from an adult in good health. The sample here was peripheral blood, taken on day 0 of AZD1222 vaccination. Rearrangement joined TRBV7-3 to TRBJ2-1; 11 central nucleotides agree with TRBD2. The DNA sequence follows: TGTGCCAGCAGCTTTAGCGGGGGGGCCGATGAGCAGTTCTTC. Its translation reads: CASSFSGGADEQFF.